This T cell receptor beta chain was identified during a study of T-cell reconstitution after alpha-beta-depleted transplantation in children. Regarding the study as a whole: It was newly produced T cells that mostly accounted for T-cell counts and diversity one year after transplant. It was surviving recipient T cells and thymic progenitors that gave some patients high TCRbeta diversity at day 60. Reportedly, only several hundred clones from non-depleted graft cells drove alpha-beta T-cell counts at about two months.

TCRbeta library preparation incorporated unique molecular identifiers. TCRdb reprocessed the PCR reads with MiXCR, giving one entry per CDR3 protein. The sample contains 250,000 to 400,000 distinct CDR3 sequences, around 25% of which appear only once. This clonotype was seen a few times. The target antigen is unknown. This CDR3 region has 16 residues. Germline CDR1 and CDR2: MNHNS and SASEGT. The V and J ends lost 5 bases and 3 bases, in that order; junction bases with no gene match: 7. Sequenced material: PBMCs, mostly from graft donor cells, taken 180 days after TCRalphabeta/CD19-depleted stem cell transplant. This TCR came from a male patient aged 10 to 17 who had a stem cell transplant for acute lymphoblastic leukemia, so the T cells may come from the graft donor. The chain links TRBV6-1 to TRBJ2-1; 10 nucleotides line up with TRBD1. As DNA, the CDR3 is TGTGCCAGCAGTACCGGGACAGGGGCGTACTACAATGAGCAGTTCTTC. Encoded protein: CASSTGTGAYYNEQFF.